The 2 T cell receptor beta chains below were found in one sample sequenced in a study of T-cell memory formation after mild COVID-19. One entry per CDR3 protein results from TCRdb running MiXCR on the 5' RACE reads. The repertoire holds about 130,000 distinct CDR3 sequences, with about 5.9% as singletons. Source material: PBMCs or a T cell subset sorted from them (not recorded which). These receptors all come from an adult woman who had mild COVID-19 (a few samples of this study predate the infection). Cell type and time point are not known.

This clonotype was counted only a few times. The CDR3 region has the DNA TGCAGTGCTAGAGCTCCCGCACAAGAGACCCAGTACTTC. It yields the protein CSARAPAQETQYF. This chain connects TRBV20-1 to TRBJ2-5; D unclear. Germline V gene lookup returns CDR1 DFQATT and CDR2 SNEGSKA (reference sequence). Trimming pared 1 base from V and 2 bases from J, leaving 8 bases between. The CDR3 contains 13 residues.

The chain recombines TRBV18 with TRBJ1-6; the match to TRBD1 covers 8 bases. The V gene end was trimmed by 8 bases and the J gene end by 10 bases; junction bases not matched to a gene: 13. The CDR3 extends over 15 amino acids. Germline V gives CDR1 KGHSH, CDR2 LQKENI. The CDR3 is CASPERDRISSPLHF. CDR3 nucleotide sequence: TGTGCCAGCCCTGAAAGGGACAGGATATCGTCACCCCTCCACTTT.